This record concerns one T cell receptor (beta chain) sequence. Its target is unknown. The sample originates from a study of post-analysis software for immune sequencing data. Turning to the study itself: The patients showed relapsing-remitting, secondary progressive and progressive-relapsing multiple sclerosis courses. Study results and caveats: A handful of TRBV segments were more frequent in patients than controls; TRBV5-6, TRBV5-1 and TRBV20-1 belonged to this group.

Every TCR beta cDNA library bore unique molecular identifiers. TCRdb called the PCR reads again in MiXCR, with one record for every CDR3 protein. This sample has hundreds of thousands of distinct CDR3 sequences; about 40% occur once, and the top ten carry under 2%. CDR1 is WNHNN and CDR2 is SYGVQD in the germline V gene (reference sequence). The length of the CDR3 is 12 residues. Trimming removed 7 bases from V and 9 bases from J, with 13 bases in between. The clonotype comes from a girl between 5 and 17 years old with multiple sclerosis. The sequenced sample was blood. The chain uses TRBV10-1 and TRBJ1-5; D not certain. CDR3 in DNA: TGCGCCAGCAAAGGCAGACCTCCGCCCCAGCATTTT. Translation: CASKGRPPPQHF.